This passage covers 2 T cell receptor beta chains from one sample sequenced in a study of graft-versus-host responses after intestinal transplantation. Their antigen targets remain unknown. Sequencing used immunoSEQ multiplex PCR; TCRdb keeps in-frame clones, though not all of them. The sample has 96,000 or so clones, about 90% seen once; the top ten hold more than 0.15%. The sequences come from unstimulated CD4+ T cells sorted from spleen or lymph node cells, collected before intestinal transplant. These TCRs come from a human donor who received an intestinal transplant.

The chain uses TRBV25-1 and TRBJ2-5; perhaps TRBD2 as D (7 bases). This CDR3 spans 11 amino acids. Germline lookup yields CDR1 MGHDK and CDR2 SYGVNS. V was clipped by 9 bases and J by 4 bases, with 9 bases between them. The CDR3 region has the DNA TGTGCCAGTAGGGGGGGAGAGACCCAGTACTTC. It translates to CASRGGETQYF.

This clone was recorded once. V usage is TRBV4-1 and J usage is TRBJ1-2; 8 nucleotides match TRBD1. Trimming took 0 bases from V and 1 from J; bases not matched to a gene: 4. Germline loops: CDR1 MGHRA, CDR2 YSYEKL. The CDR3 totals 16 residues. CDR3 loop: CASSQDRTGLNYGYTF. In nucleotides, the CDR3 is TGCGCCAGCAGCCAAGATCGGACAGGGCTTAACTATGGCTACACCTTC.